These T cell receptor beta chains were read from a single sample in a study of vaccination effects on CD4 cells after COVID-19. Assay used: immunoSEQ multiplex PCR; TCRdb lists only in-frame clones, some missing. The sample holds about 45,000 clones, approximately 70% seen once. The antigens these receptors bind are not known. This sample comprised CD4+ T cells from PBMCs cultured with a peptide pool, obtained before COVID-19 vaccination. Receptors were obtained from a human donor who had a prior SARS-CoV-2 infection. CDR3s include the opening cysteine and the closing phenylalanine or tryptophan. The D gene is left open where the match is weak. Expanded clones get a size class; other rows say once, few or many, or leave the size out.

abundance,j_gene,v_gene,d_gene,CDR3aa,CDR3nt
few,TRBJ1-1,TRBV5-1,TRBD1,CASSSDRGLAFF,TGCGCCAGCAGTTCCGACAGGGGCTTAGCTTTCTTT
once,TRBJ1-1,TRBV5-4,-,CASSLEGPQGRGFGTEAFF,TGTGCCAGCAGCTTGGAAGGCCCACAGGGAAGGGGCTTCGGCACTGAAGCTTTCTTT
-,TRBJ2-3,TRBV5-1,TRBD2,CASSIGLAGKEDTQYF,TGCGCCAGCAGCATCGGACTAGCGGGGAAGGAAGATACGCAGTATTTT
-,TRBJ2-7,TRBV15,-,CATSRDPVGEQYF,TGTGCCACCAGCAGAGATCCCGTGGGGGAGCAGTACTTC
-,TRBJ2-7,TRBV7-2,TRBD2,CASSLRAGAGGNEQYF,TGTGCCAGCAGCTTACGGGCAGGGGCGGGAGGGAACGAGCAGTACTTC
-,TRBJ2-5,TRBV24-1,-,CVTSDLRSGGETQYF,TGTGTCACCAGTGATTTGAGGTCAGGAGGAGAGACCCAGTACTTC
-,TRBJ1-1,TRBV7-3,-,CASSLSPLAGFGDTEAFF,TGTGCCAGCAGCTTATCCCCCCTAGCAGGGTTTGGCGACACTGAAGCTTTCTTT
-,TRBJ2-7,TRBV5-1,-,CASSLEGQSSYEQYF,TGCGCCAGCAGCTTGGAAGGACAGAGCTCCTACGAGCAGTACTTC
-,TRBJ2-2,TRBV7-9,TRBD2,CASSPGFGSGLNTGELFF,TGTGCCAGCAGCCCGGGGTTCGGTAGCGGGTTGAACACCGGGGAGCTGTTTTTT
once,TRBJ1-1,TRBV5-1,TRBD1,CASSLAQGAGTEAFF,TGCGCCAGCAGCTTGGCCCAGGGGGCGGGCACTGAAGCTTTCTTT
-,TRBJ1-1,TRBV14,-,CASSLNRNTEAFF,TGTGCCAGCAGCCTTAACAGGAACACTGAAGCTTTCTTT
-,TRBJ1-1,TRBV2,-,CASSELRGYTEAFF,TGTGCCAGCAGTGAGTTACGGGGATACACTGAAGCTTTCTTT
-,TRBJ2-5,TRBV7-3,-,CASSPGIAPPQETQYF,TGTGCCAGCAGCCCCGGGATAGCGCCCCCCCAAGAGACCCAGTACTTC
-,TRBJ1-1,TRBV30,-,CAWKKIRVGTEAFF,TGTGCCTGGAAAAAAATCCGCGTGGGCACTGAAGCTTTCTTT
-,TRBJ2-7,TRBV7-2,-,CASSLRVRVREQYF,TGTGCCAGCAGCTTAAGGGTCAGGGTACGCGAGCAGTACTTC
once,TRBJ1-2,TRBV18,-,CASSRDFRGGYGYTF,TGTGCCAGCTCACGTGACTTCAGGGGCGGCTATGGCTACACCTTC
-,TRBJ2-5,TRBV5-4,TRBD2,CASSPGQKRGYQETQYF,TGTGCCAGCAGCCCGGGTCAGAAGCGGGGGTACCAAGAGACCCAGTACTTC
-,TRBJ2-1,TRBV24-1,TRBD2,CATSDSGRGDEQFF,TGTGCCACCAGTGATTCGGGGAGGGGCGATGAGCAGTTCTTC
-,TRBJ2-7,TRBV2,-,CASSEGRTKPYEQYF,TGTGCCAGCAGTGAAGGCAGGACGAAACCCTACGAGCAGTACTTC
-,TRBJ1-1,TRBV12-5,-,CASGFISTPEAFF,TGTGCTAGTGGTTTTATCAGTACACCAGAAGCTTTCTTT
few,TRBJ2-3,TRBV5-1,-,CASSLGHTDTQYF,TGCGCCAGCAGCTTGGGACATACAGATACGCAGTATTTT
-,TRBJ2-3,TRBV30,TRBD1,CAWSKGARSTDTQYF,TGTGCCTGGAGCAAGGGGGCGCGGAGCACAGATACGCAGTATTTT
once,TRBJ1-1,TRBV29-1,-,CSVEEGGGTEAFF,TGCAGCGTTGAAGAAGGGGGGGGAACTGAAGCTTTCTTT
-,TRBJ2-1,TRBV9,-,CASSVAGGGAFNEQFF,TGTGCCAGCAGCGTAGCTGGAGGGGGGGCGTTCAATGAGCAGTTCTTC
-,TRBJ2-7,TRBV29-1,-,CSVKGSPLTLNYEQYF,TGCAGCGTTAAAGGCAGCCCCTTAACACTAAACTACGAGCAGTACTTC
-,TRBJ2-1,TRBV5-1,-,CASSPDSLEQFF,TGCGCCAGCAGCCCAGACAGCCTTGAGCAGTTCTTC
-,TRBJ1-1,TRBV7-2,-,CASSLDVGEAFF,TGTGCCAGCAGCTTAGATGTCGGGGAAGCTTTCTTT
few,TRBJ1-2,TRBV10-1,-,CATSHFGTLFFGYTF,TGCGCCACCTCGCACTTTGGGACATTATTCTTCGGCTACACCTTC
-,TRBJ2-2,TRBV7-3,-,CASSLFGTGELFF,TGTGCCAGCAGCTTATTCGGGACCGGGGAGCTGTTTTTT
-,TRBJ2-5,TRBV3-1/TRBV3-2,-,CASSQQQGSETQYF,TGTGCCAGCAGCCAACAACAGGGTTCCGAGACCCAGTACTTC
once,TRBJ2-3,TRBV3-1/TRBV3-2,-,CASSQDLAFTDTQYF,TGTGCCAGCAGCCAAGATTTAGCCTTCACAGATACGCAGTATTTT
-,TRBJ2-7,TRBV19,TRBD2,CASSRGLGTYEQYF,TGTGCCAGTAGCCGAGGACTAGGCACCTACGAGCAGTACTTC
-,TRBJ2-2,TRBV7-3,-,CASSSGPNTGELFF,TGTGCCAGCAGCTCCGGTCCGAACACCGGGGAGCTGTTTTTT
-,TRBJ1-1,TRBV2,-,CASIKTTMNTEAFF,TGTGCCAGCATTAAGACAACTATGAACACTGAAGCTTTCTTT
-,TRBJ2-1,TRBV19,TRBD2,CATKTSGAYNEQFF,TGTGCCACCAAGACTAGCGGGGCCTACAATGAGCAGTTCTTC
once,TRBJ2-7,TRBV11-3,-,CASSLRAGDPYEQYF,TGTGCCAGCAGCTTAAGGGCAGGGGACCCCTACGAGCAGTACTTC
-,TRBJ2-7,TRBV18,TRBD1,CASSLGQGDEQYF,TGTGCCAGCTCACTAGGACAGGGCGACGAGCAGTACTTC
-,TRBJ1-3,TRBV6-5,-,CASSPDRSLNTIYF,TGTGCCAGCAGCCCAGACAGGTCTCTCAACACCATATATTTT
few,TRBJ1-2,TRBV9,TRBD1,CASSADRVDKGYTF,TGTGCCAGCAGCGCGGACAGGGTTGATAAGGGCTACACCTTC
-,TRBJ1-1,TRBV5-1,-,CASSLGVMNTEAFF,TGCGCCAGCAGCTTGGGTGTTATGAACACTGAAGCTTTCTTT
-,TRBJ2-7,TRBV7-2,-,CASSLSVSGSYEQYF,TGTGCCAGCAGCTTATCGGTTAGCGGCTCCTACGAGCAGTACTTC
-,TRBJ2-2,TRBV25-1,-,CASSEPGNTGELFF,TGTGCCAGCAGTGAACCGGGGAACACCGGGGAGCTGTTTTTT
-,TRBJ2-4,TRBV18,-,CASSLPTGIQYF,TGTGCCAGCTCACTCCCGACAGGCATTCAGTACTTC
-,TRBJ2-7,TRBV9,-,CASSVDEQYF,TGTGCCAGCAGCGTAGACGAGCAGTACTTC
-,TRBJ2-3,TRBV4-3,TRBD2,CASSQGIGSGYLGGTDTQYF,TGCGCCAGCAGCCAAGGAATCGGTAGCGGGTACCTTGGGGGTACAGATACGCAGTATTTT
-,TRBJ2-3,TRBV4-2,-,CASSPLYGGPSTDTQYF,TGTGCCAGCAGCCCCCTTTACGGCGGACCTAGCACAGATACGCAGTATTTT
-,TRBJ1-2,TRBV5-4,TRBD1,CASSTPTGATYGYTF,TGTGCCAGCAGCACCCCGACAGGGGCTACCTATGGCTACACCTTC
-,TRBJ1-5,TRBV28,-,CASRDSEPQHF,TGTGCCAGCAGGGACTCTGAGCCCCAGCATTTT
few,TRBJ2-3,TRBV7-3,-,CASSPQDGRATDTQYF,TGTGCCAGCAGCCCCCAAGACGGACGGGCAACAGATACGCAGTATTTT
-,TRBJ2-1,TRBV7-6,TRBD2,CASSLALADPSYNEQFF,TGTGCCAGCAGCTTAGCACTAGCGGACCCCTCCTACAATGAGCAGTTCTTC
-,TRBJ2-7,TRBV7-2,-,CASSLSGGDWQYF,TGTGCCAGCAGCTTATCGGGCGGGGATTGGCAGTACTTC
-,TRBJ1-1,TRBV9,-,CASSVVTGWGDTEAFF,TGTGCCAGCAGCGTAGTTACAGGGTGGGGTGACACTGAAGCTTTCTTT
-,TRBJ2-7,TRBV29-1,TRBD1,CSVEGGQGADEQYF,TGCAGCGTTGAAGGGGGACAGGGGGCGGACGAGCAGTACTTC
-,TRBJ2-3,TRBV18,TRBD2,CASSPLAGGTDTQYF,TGTGCCAGCTCACCTCTGGCGGGAGGGACAGATACGCAGTATTTT
-,TRBJ1-2,TRBV9,-,CASSVSPNYGYTF,TGTGCCAGCAGCGTAAGTCCTAACTATGGCTACACCTTC
hyperexpanded,TRBJ1-2,TRBV30,-,CAWSVSQNYGYTF,TGTGCCTGGAGTGTAAGTCAGAACTATGGCTACACCTTC
few,TRBJ2-7,TRBV11-2,-,CASSSLGQTNEQYF,TGTGCCAGCAGCTCCCTAGGGCAAACCAACGAGCAGTACTTC